Following are 20 T cell receptor beta chains from one sample sequenced in a study of T cell changes during pregnancy in multiple sclerosis. Here immunoSEQ multiplex PCR was the method, and the copy in TCRdb shows in-frame clones only, minus some. The sample lists about 76,000 clones, 80% to 95% seen once, with 1.5% to 2% in the top ten. The specimen was peripheral blood, collected in the first trimester of pregnancy. These receptors originate from a female donor in good health, enrolled as a control in a pregnancy study.

J is TRBJ2-1 and V is TRBV4-1; 8 bases match TRBD2. The V and J ends lost 1 base and 10 bases, in that order; junction bases with no gene match: 9. Looked up from germline, CDR1 is MGHRA and CDR2 is YSYEKL. The CDR3 extends over 15 amino acids. The CDR3 DNA reads as TGCGCCAGCAGCCAAGCTTCCGGACTAGCAAGAGAGCAGTTCTTC. Its translation: CASSQASGLAREQFF.

This clone was detected only a few times. This chain joins TRBV28 and TRBJ2-5, with 9 bases aligning to TRBD1. Germline lookup yields CDR1 MDHEN and CDR2 SYDVKM. Trimming removed 4 bases from V and 3 bases from J; junction bases left unmatched: 9. The length of the CDR3 is 16 residues. For the CDR3, the DNA is TGTGCCAGCAGTTCTCCCGCCGGACAGGGGAAAGAGACCCAGTACTTC. This translates into CASSSPAGQGKETQYF.

The V and J genes are TRBV2 and TRBJ1-4; D ambiguous. From germline, CDR1 is SNHLY and CDR2 FYNNEI. V was shortened by 4 bases and J by 3 bases, with 12 bases between the two germline ends. The CDR3 spans 15 residues. The CDR3 sequence is CASSVGVRANEKLFF. The CDR3 DNA reads TGTGCCAGCAGTGTTGGGGTGCGGGCTAATGAAAAACTGTTTTTT.

V gene TRBV5-1 combines with J gene TRBJ2-1, with a possible D match to TRBD2 (6 bases). Per germline, CDR1 SGHRS and CDR2 YFSETQ. Trimming removed 4 bases from V and 5 bases from J, with 19 bases in between. The CDR3 contains 16 residues. As DNA, the CDR3 is TGCGCCAGCAGCATAGCCCCCCGACTAGGCAACAATGAGCAGTTCTTC. Translated: CASSIAPRLGNNEQFF.

The chain carries TRBV11-3 and TRBJ2-3; 7 bases match TRBD2. CDR3 length equals 15 residues. V lost 5 bases, J lost 0 bases, and 5 bases stayed unmatched. Germline V CDR1 and CDR2: SGHNT, YENEEA. The CDR3 region has the DNA TGTGCCAGCAGCGATCAAGCGGGAAGCACAGATACGCAGTATTTT. Translation: CASSDQAGSTDTQYF.

This clone was seen once. The rearrangement links TRBV27 to TRBJ2-1, with 7 bases matching TRBD1. Germline V gives CDR1 MNHEY, CDR2 SMNVEV (reference sequence). The CDR3 runs 16 residues. Trimming took 6 bases from V and 0 from J; bases not matched to a gene: 8. For the CDR3, the DNA is TGTGCCAGCAGGTCCGGGACAGCCAGCTCCTACAATGAGCAGTTCTTC. It encodes CASRSGTASSYNEQFF.

This sequence joins TRBV18 and TRBJ2-2, with TRBD2 identical over 11 bases. The ends lost 3 bases at V and 5 bases at J; junction bases unmatched: 5. The length of the CDR3 is 16 residues. Germline CDR1 and CDR2: KGHSH and LQKENI. CDR3 DNA sequence: TGTGCCAGCTCACCGGGACTAGCGGACATGACCGGGGAGCTGTTTTTT. This sequence encodes CASSPGLADMTGELFF.

V gene TRBV7-6 combines with J gene TRBJ2-1, with D possibly TRBD1 on 5 matching bases. V lost 3 bases, J lost 4 bases, and 13 bases lay in between. Germline CDR1 is SGHVS and CDR2 is FNYEAQ. This CDR3 region has 15 residues. CDR3 protein: CASSFQGFSYNEQFF. CDR3 DNA: TGTGCCAGCAGCTTCCAGGGTTTCTCGTACAATGAGCAGTTCTTC.

This chain joins TRBV28 and TRBJ2-7, with 7 bases matching TRBD1. Losses at the gene ends were 6 bases for V and 0 bases for J; bases not matched to a gene: 14. The CDR3 consists of 17 residues. Germline CDR1 and CDR2: MDHEN and SYDVKM. CDR3 nucleotides: TGTGCCAGCAGCACACCCGGGACAGAGTTCGACTCCTACGAGCAGTACTTC. It codes for CASSTPGTEFDSYEQYF.

This chain connects TRBV29-1 to TRBJ2-3; weak D call: TRBD2 (6 bases). The V and J ends lost 0 bases and 8 bases respectively, with 9 bases between them. Germline V gene sequence: CDR1 SQVTM, CDR2 ANQGSEA. CDR3 length equals 12 residues. The CDR3 nucleotides read TGCAGCGTTGAAGATCAGGGACTTACGCAGTATTTT. Translated, it gives CSVEDQGLTQYF.

CDR3 sequence (DNA): TGTGCCAGCAGGCGTAGCGGGAGTTTCGACGAGCAGTACTTC. Translation gives CASRRSGSFDEQYF. V gene TRBV7-9 combines with J gene TRBJ2-7, with 9 bases lining up with TRBD2. CDR1 is SEHNR, CDR2 FQNEAQ, per germline (reference sequence). The trim removed 6 bases at V and 5 bases at J, leaving 8 bases unmatched. The CDR3 contains 14 residues.

The chain recombines TRBV6-5 with TRBJ1-4; possible D gene TRBD1, 5 bases. This CDR3 region has 14 residues. The germline CDR1 and CDR2 sequences are MNHEY and SVGAGI. Trimming cost V 0 bases and J 5 bases, with 7 bases left between them. CDR3 DNA: TGTGCCAGCAGTTACTCGAGACAGAATGAAAAACTGTTTTTT. Translated: CASSYSRQNEKLFF.

The J gene is TRBJ2-3, the V gene TRBV5-1; TRBD2 matches at 8 bases. The CDR3 consists of 16 residues. Germline V CDR1 and CDR2: SGHRS, YFSETQ. With 0 bases clipped from V and 0 bases from J, the junction kept 3 bases outside the gene matches. The CDR3: CASSLASGSSTDTQYF. The CDR3 bases are TGCGCCAGCAGCTTGGCTAGCGGGTCTAGCACAGATACGCAGTATTTT.

CDR3 region: CASRGTGVLFEAFF. Here the CDR3 DNA reads TGTGCCAGCAGAGGGACAGGGGTCCTATTTGAAGCTTTCTTT. The chain is built from TRBV27 and TRBJ1-1, with 10 bases aligning to TRBD1. Trimming cost V 6 bases and J 7 bases; bases outside gene matches: 8. The CDR3 spans 14 residues. Germline V lookup: CDR1 MNHEY, CDR2 SMNVEV (reference sequence).

The rearrangement uses TRBV5-4 and TRBJ2-2, with D hard to call. The germline V gene encodes CDR1 SGHNT and CDR2 YYREEE (reference sequence). This CDR3 has 12 residues. V lost 4 bases and J 3 bases, leaving 4 bases between the germline ends. This CDR3 is CASSLDTGELFF. In DNA form, the CDR3 reads TGTGCCAGCAGCCTCGACACCGGGGAGCTGTTTTTT.

This chain uses TRBV18 with TRBJ2-1; D call uncertain. CDR1 is KGHSH, CDR2 LQKENI, per germline. The V end lost 3 bases, the J end lost 3 bases, and 9 bases lay between the germline ends. This CDR3 has 14 amino acids. This chain's CDR3 is CASSPSAYYNEQFF. The CDR3 bases are TGTGCCAGCTCACCGAGCGCTTACTACAATGAGCAGTTCTTC.

The V gene is TRBV18, the J gene TRBJ2-2, with 8 positions matching TRBD1. Germline V gives CDR1 KGHSH, CDR2 LQKENI. Losses at the gene ends were 3 bases for V and 4 bases for J; bases not matched to a gene: 1. This CDR3 region has 14 residues. DNA of the CDR3: TGTGCCAGCTCACCGGACAGGGTCACCGGGGAGCTGTTTTTT. Translation: CASSPDRVTGELFF.

CDR3 sequence reads: CASSVGLAGTGELFF. Here the CDR3 DNA reads TGTGCCAGCAGTGTTGGACTAGCGGGTACCGGGGAGCTGTTTTTT. The gene calls are TRBV6-1 and TRBJ2-2; the match to TRBD2 covers 11 bases. The CDR3 loop spans 15 amino acids. The V gene's germline CDR1 is MNHNS and CDR2 SASEGT. After removal of 4 bases from V and 5 bases from J, the junction contained 3 bases not matched to a gene.

This clone occurred once. V usage is TRBV18 and J usage is TRBJ1-4; no clear D. The CDR3 covers 14 residues. Trimming pared 2 bases from V and 2 bases from J, leaving 6 bases between. Germline CDR1 and CDR2: KGHSH and LQKENI. CDR3 DNA: TGTGCCAGCTCACCAGGGAGCACTAATGAAAAACTGTTTTTT. It codes for CASSPGSTNEKLFF.

This chain joins TRBV5-4 and TRBJ2-7, with D possibly matching TRBD2 (7 bases). CDR1 is SGHNT, CDR2 YYREEE, per germline (reference sequence). The germline V and J ends were trimmed by 6 bases and 3 bases, with 19 bases remaining between them. The CDR3 spans 15 residues. CDR3 residues: CASTVTGRGNYEQYF. CDR3 bases: TGTGCCAGCACAGTTACAGGGCGGGGGAACTACGAGCAGTACTTC. Combining the CDR3 with reference TRBV5-4 and TRBJ2-7 gives the whole variable domain ETGVTQSPTHLIKTRGQQVTLRCSSQSGHNTVSWYQQALGQGPQFIFQYYREEENGRGNFPPRFSGLQFPNYSSELNVNALELDDSALYLCASTVTGRGNYEQYFGPGTRLTVT.